This TCR beta chain originates from a study of cytomegalovirus exposure and HLA in healthy donors. The PCR had 60 Vbeta and 13 Jbeta primers. Only in-frame clones appear in the TCRdb table, and some are missing; sequencing was by immunoSEQ multiplex PCR. The data show 55,000 to 80,000 clones, more than 60% seen once. The length of the CDR3 is 15 residues. CDR1 is SGHNT, CDR2 YENEEA, per germline. V trimming: 4 bases; J trimming: 6 bases; junction bases outside the gene matches: 6. The material sequenced was PBMCs. V and J are TRBV11-3 and TRBJ2-1; 10 bases are a match to TRBD2. This receptor was obtained from a woman in her 40s in good health and CMV-seropositive. The DNA for the CDR3 is TGTGCCAGCAGCTCCCTAGCGGGGGTGGGCAATGAGCAGTTCTTC. The encoded protein is CASSSLAGVGNEQFF.